The T cell receptor (beta chain) described here comes from a study of blood T cell repertoires in COVID-19. Looked up from germline, CDR1 is LNHDA and CDR2 is SQIVND (reference sequence). V shed 4 bases and J shed 1 base, with 11 bases lying between them. CDR3 length: 15 amino acids. TCRdb's copy holds only in-frame clones and misses some; the assay was immunoSEQ multiplex PCR. The repertoire holds 270,000 or so clones, with approximately 84% as singletons. The chain has TRBV19 and TRBJ2-1; TRBD1 is a possible D gene (5 bases). The specimen sequenced was peripheral blood. This TCR came from a human donor with COVID-19, enrolled during active disease. The donor label of this sample is uncertain. CDR3 coding DNA: TGTGCCAGTAGTACCGACAGTCTTTCCTACAATGAGCAGTTCTTC. Its protein product is CASSTDSLSYNEQFF. The full variable domain, with the rest looked up from reference TRBV19 and TRBJ2-1, is DGGITQSPKYLFRKEGQNVTLSCEQNLNHDAMYWYRQDPGQGLRLIYYSQIVNDFQKGDIAEGYSVSREKKESFPLTVTSAQKNPTAFYLCASSTDSLSYNEQFFGPGTRLTVL.